This T cell receptor beta chain was profiled in a study of human T cells and chemical hapten exposure. Described time point: patch test 1, 2 weeks after DPC sensitization. The treatment here: therapeutic diphenylcyclopropenone sensitization with weekly scalp DPC. Each CDR3 protein gets one entry after TCRdb re-called the RACE reads with MiXCR. In the table there are about 69,000 distinct CDR3 sequences, 25% to 40% of which are singletons. CDR1 LNHDA and CDR2 SQIVND come from the germline V gene (reference sequence). Trimming took 5 bases from V and 0 from J; bases not matched to a gene: 4. The CDR3 has 16 residues. This clonotype occurred a few times.

The chain carries TRBV19 and TRBJ2-6; 7 nucleotides align to TRBD1. The sample was whole blood, taken in connection with sensitization to the hapten diphenylcyclopropenone (DPC). This TCR came from a man aged 35 to 55 with alopecia areata. Some clones in this sample may be carry-over from other donors' samples. The CDR3: CASSRGQASGANVLTF. The CDR3 DNA follows: TGTGCCAGTAGTCGCGGACAGGCCTCTGGGGCCAACGTCCTGACTTTC. Drawing the rest from reference TRBV19 and TRBJ2-6, the complete variable domain is DGGITQSPKYLFRKEGQNVTLSCEQNLNHDAMYWYRQDPGQGLRLIYYSQIVNDFQKGDIAEGYSVSREKKESFPLTVTSAQKNPTAFYLCASSRGQASGANVLTFGAGSRLTVL.